The entry below describes one T cell receptor (beta chain). The target antigen is unknown. The record originates from a study of cytomegalovirus exposure and HLA in healthy donors. Study-level points and caveats: The study recorded 150 to 200 TCR beta chains that were cytomegalovirus-associated. A later analysis reportedly found fewer N-insertions in an Asian-associated ancestry cluster than the approximately 670-donor mean.

Amplification used 60 Vbeta primers and 13 Jbeta primers. The table came from immunoSEQ multiplex PCR; TCRdb's copy has only in-frame clones and leaves some out. The data contain about 150,000 clones, around 80% of them singletons. The length of the CDR3 is 14 residues. Germline V gives CDR1 SGHAT, CDR2 FQNNGV. The ends were cut back, 1 base at V and 0 bases at J, with 7 bases in the middle. The chain employs TRBV11-2 and TRBJ2-7; D may be TRBD1 (5 bases). The TCR sequence derives from a male donor in good health and CMV-seronegative. Sequenced material: PBMCs. As DNA, the CDR3 is TGTGCCAGCAGCTTAGTACAGGCCTCCTACGAGCAGTACTTC. Its protein product is CASSLVQASYEQYF.